This T cell receptor beta chain was identified in a study of CD8 T cells in ankylosing spondylitis. TCRdb redid the calling of the 5' RACE reads with MiXCR, one entry per CDR3 protein. The data hold some 39,000 distinct CDR3 sequences, with over 10% observed a single time. Study conclusions and caveats: Disease-linked clones displayed a CD8+ phenotype and appeared relatively rarely in peripheral blood.

Worth noting for this clonotype: Its antigen is unknown.

The CDR3 consists of 12 residues. Trimming at V came to 6 bases and at J to 10 bases, leaving 6 bases not matched to a gene. The TCR comes from a male donor with ankylosing spondylitis. What was sequenced was synovial fluid, either unsorted or a sorted T cell fraction (not recorded which). The chain has TRBV12-3 or TRBV12-4 and TRBJ2-1; 7 nucleotides line up with TRBD1. The CDR3 nucleotides are TGTGCCAGCAGACGACAGGGTCTCGAGCAGTTCTTC. It translates to CASRRQGLEQFF.